The 27 T cell receptor beta chains listed next were all sequenced from one sample in a study of beta chain features in type 1 diabetes. Findings and caveats of the study: The study found moderately but significantly shorter TCRB CDR3s in all four CD4+ subsets of Type 1 diabetes patients.

Their recognized antigens are unknown. Expressed TCRB transcripts got sequenced, as all isolated RNA was reverse transcribed. Produced via immunoSEQ multiplex PCR; TCRdb's table is partial and in-frame only. The sample has around 140,000 clones; around 10% are singletons. The sequencing sample was made of central memory CD4+ T cells from blood. These receptors all stem from a man aged 25-45 years with type 1 diabetes.

This clone was counted between two and nine times. V gene TRBV18 combines with J gene TRBJ2-1; 9 bases agree with TRBD2. Germline V lookup: CDR1 KGHSH, CDR2 LQKENI. The CDR3 is 14 amino acids. The V gene end was trimmed by 6 bases and the J gene end by 9 bases; junction bases not matched to a gene: 9. Here the CDR3 DNA reads TGTGCCAGCTCCCGTGGGACTAGCCCTGGTGAGCAGTTCTTC. Encoded protein: CASSRGTSPGEQFF. The whole variable domain, remainder taken from reference TRBV18 and TRBJ2-1, is NAGVMQNPRHLVRRRGQEARLRCSPMKGHSHVYWYRQLPEEGLKFMVYLQKENIIDESGMPKERFSAEFPKEGPSILRIQQVVRGDSAAYFCASSRGTSPGEQFFGPGTRLTVL.

This chain joins TRBV30 and TRBJ2-7; D may be TRBD2 (6 bases). The CDR3 spans 11 residues. Germline-derived CDR1 and CDR2 are GTSNPN and SVGIG (reference sequence). The V and J ends lost 5 bases and 9 bases respectively, with 14 bases between them. DNA for the CDR3: TGTGCCTGGGGGGGGAGTTGGTTGCAGTACTTC. Protein: CAWGGSWLQYF.

The chain employs TRBV7-9 and TRBJ1-4, with a tentative D call TRBD1 (6 bases). This CDR3 has 12 amino acids. Germline CDR1 and CDR2: SEHNR and FQNEAQ (reference sequence). The V and J ends lost 3 bases and 8 bases respectively, with 7 bases between them. The CDR3 sequence is CASSLQGEKLFF. In nucleotides, the CDR3 is TGTGCCAGCAGCTTGCAGGGGGAAAAACTGTTTTTT.

A few counts support this clone. The chain couples TRBV7-2 to TRBJ2-3; 14 bases map to TRBD2. CDR3 size: 14 residues. Trimming cost V 5 bases and J 14 bases; bases outside gene matches: 9. Germline V gives CDR1 SGHTA, CDR2 FQGNSA. The CDR3 is CASSNGLAGGPPYF. The CDR3 region has the DNA TGTGCCAGCAGCAACGGACTAGCGGGGGGCCCACCGTATTTT.

This clone was seen only a few times. The J gene is TRBJ2-1, the V gene TRBV19, with TRBD2 matching over 11 bases. This CDR3 comprises 18 residues. V gave up 7 bases and J gave up 4 bases; unmatched junction bases: 15. The germline gives CDR1 LNHDA, CDR2 SQIVND (reference sequence). The CDR3 is CASTPGGNSGGVYNEQFF. CDR3 sequence (DNA): TGTGCCAGTACACCCGGGGGGAATAGCGGGGGGGTGTACAATGAGCAGTTCTTC.

The sample holds a few counts of this clone. The V gene is TRBV29-1, the J gene TRBJ2-3, with 10 bases aligning to TRBD2. J lost 6 bases, V lost 4 bases, and 7 bases had no gene match. This CDR3 is 14 amino acids long. Germline V gene sequence: CDR1 SQVTM, CDR2 ANQGSEA. The CDR3 DNA reads TGCAGCGTTGTGACTAGCGGGTACGGGGATACGCAGTATTTT. Its translation is CSVVTSGYGDTQYF.

The chain joins TRBV11-2 to TRBJ1-4; D is unresolved. This CDR3 is 12 amino acids long. Germline CDR1 and CDR2: SGHAT and FQNNGV. Trimming shortened V by 2 bases and J by 8 bases, and 6 bases separated the two germline ends. CDR3 bases: TGTGCCAGCAGCTTACCAACAGAAAAACTGTTTTTT. Translating gives CASSLPTEKLFF.

This clone turned up a few times. This sequence joins TRBV11-1 and TRBJ2-5, with 8 bases that match TRBD1. J lost 5 bases, V lost 3 bases, and 2 bases had no gene match. Per the germline V gene, CDR1 is SGHAT and CDR2 is FQDESV (reference sequence). This CDR3 has 13 amino acids. The CDR3 reads CASSFQGAETQYF. CDR3 DNA sequence: TGTGCCAGCAGCTTTCAGGGGGCGGAGACCCAGTACTTC. The variable domain in full, with the rest retrieved from reference TRBV11-1 and TRBJ2-5, is EAEVAQSPRYKITEKSQAVAFWCDPISGHATLYWYRQILGQGPELLVQFQDESVVDDSQLPKDRFSAERLKGVDSTLKIQPAELGDSAMYLCASSFQGAETQYFGPGTRLLVL.

In this sample, this clone turned up many times. Other nucleotide sequences from this sample produce the same CDR3. The chain carries TRBV28 and TRBJ1-2; TRBD1 matches 8 bases. Germline V CDR1 and CDR2: MDHEN, SYDVKM. The CDR3 length is 12 residues. J lost 8 bases, V lost 4 bases, and 3 bases had no gene match. This CDR3 reads CASSSDRVGYTF. Here the CDR3 DNA reads TGTGCCAGCAGTTCGGACAGGGTCGGCTACACCTTC.

The chain joins TRBV28 to TRBJ1-1; no clear D. This CDR3 is 12 amino acids long. In germline, CDR1 is MDHEN, CDR2 SYDVKM. Trimming cost V 3 bases and J 2 bases, with 4 bases left between them. For the CDR3, the DNA is TGTGCCAGCAGTTTGACTAACACTGAAGCTTTCTTT. Its protein is CASSLTNTEAFF.

This clone was detected many times. This rearrangement joins TRBV2 to TRBJ2-7, with 8 nucleotides matching TRBD2. The germline V gene has CDR1 SNHLY and CDR2 FYNNEI. The CDR3 is made up of 15 amino acids. Losses at the gene ends were 1 base for V and 5 bases for J; bases not matched to a gene: 7. CDR3 region: CASSEVGGGSNEQYF. Written as DNA, the CDR3 is TGTGCCAGCAGTGAAGTAGGCGGGGGGTCCAACGAGCAGTACTTC.

The chain employs TRBV4-3 and TRBJ2-1; 14 positions agree with TRBD2. The CDR3 is 19 amino acids. V shed 5 bases and J 8 bases; nucleotides not matched to a gene: 17. Germline loops: CDR1 LGHNA, CDR2 YSLEER. The CDR3 loop is CASSAPGLAGAGGFDEQFF. In DNA form, the CDR3 reads TGCGCCAGCAGCGCCCCGGGACTAGCGGGGGCAGGGGGTTTTGATGAGCAGTTCTTC.

The rearrangement joins TRBV29-1 to TRBJ2-5; TRBD2 might be the D (5 bases). Looked up from germline, CDR1 is SQVTM and CDR2 is ANQGSEA. Between the trimmed V and J ends, which lost 3 bases and 4 bases, there was a span of 9 bases. CDR3 size: 12 residues. CDR3 region: CSVESGIETQYF. The CDR3 DNA sequence: TGCAGCGTTGAGTCCGGGATAGAGACCCAGTACTTC. The whole variable domain, filled in from reference TRBV29-1 and TRBJ2-5, reads SAVISQKPSRDICQRGTSLTIQCQVDSQVTMMFWYRQQPGQSLTLIATANQGSEATYESGFVIDKFPISRPNLTFSTLTVSNMSPEDSSIYLCSVESGIETQYFGPGTRLLVL.

CDR3 sequence (DNA): TGTGCCATCAGTGAGAGGGCTAGCGGGGGGATCAATGAGCAGTTCTTC. The encoded protein is CAISERASGGINEQFF. This sequence joins TRBV10-3 and TRBJ2-1; TRBD2 matches at 11 bases. Per the germline V gene, CDR1 is ENHRY and CDR2 is SYGVKD. The J segment lost 6 bases and the V segment lost 2 bases, leaving 6 bases of the junction unmatched. The CDR3 totals 16 residues.

This clone has more than one count but fewer than ten. The chain recombines TRBV18 with TRBJ2-7; TRBD1 aligns across 9 bases. V was pared by 3 bases and J by 5 bases, with 8 bases of the junction left unmatched. The CDR3 covers 15 residues. Germline lookup yields CDR1 KGHSH and CDR2 LQKENI. CDR3 protein: CASSPTGTGQHEQYF. As DNA, the CDR3 is TGTGCCAGCTCACCTACCGGGACAGGGCAACACGAGCAGTACTTC.

This clone was seen many times. V gene TRBV5-1 combines with J gene TRBJ2-3; 12 nucleotides align to TRBD1. The CDR3 is 17 amino acids. Germline CDR1 and CDR2: SGHRS and YFSETQ. V shed 0 bases, J shed 6 bases, and the junction held 8 bases outside the gene matches. CDR3 sequence (DNA): TGCGCCAGCAGCTTGGATGCCGGGACAGGGGGCTGGGATACGCAGTATTTT. Translating gives CASSLDAGTGGWDTQYF.

The V and J genes are TRBV7-9 and TRBJ1-4; D is perhaps TRBD1 (5 bases). Trimming took off 5 bases at V and 7 bases at J, with 14 bases between the two ends. There are 14 residues in the CDR3. Germline CDR1 and CDR2: SEHNR and FQNEAQ (reference sequence). The CDR3 spells CASSGGAGGEKLFF. CDR3 DNA: TGTGCCAGCAGCGGAGGGGCAGGAGGTGAAAAACTGTTTTTT.

V usage is TRBV5-1 and J usage is TRBJ2-3; 7 bases match TRBD1. The J segment lost 1 base and the V segment lost 2 bases, leaving 4 bases of the junction unmatched. CDR3 length: 15 residues. In germline, CDR1 is SGHRS, CDR2 YFSETQ. CDR3 sequence: CASSFRDRGTDTQYF. The CDR3 DNA reads as TGCGCCAGCAGCTTCCGTGACAGGGGCACAGATACGCAGTATTTT.

CDR3 bases: TGTGCCAGCTTTGCCGCTGGACAGGGAATCTCTGGGGCCAACGTCCTGACTTTC. Its translation: CASFAAGQGISGANVLTF. This chain uses TRBV7-8 with TRBJ2-6; 8 bases agree with TRBD1. The V segment lost 8 bases and the J segment 0 bases; nucleotides outside the gene matches: 12. Germline values: CDR1 SGHVS, CDR2 FQNEAQ. This CDR3 has 18 amino acids.

This clone was detected a few times. The rearrangement links TRBV2 to TRBJ2-7, with D possibly TRBD2 on 6 matching bases. The ends were cut back, 2 bases at V and 0 bases at J, with 8 bases in the middle. From germline, CDR1 is SNHLY and CDR2 FYNNEI. This CDR3 has 14 residues. The CDR3 DNA is TGTGCCAGCAGTGAACGGGGGTACTCCTACGAGCAGTACTTC. Translated, it gives CASSERGYSYEQYF.

This clone has just a few counts. CDR3 region: CASSPPDRQETQYF. The CDR3 coding sequence is TGTGCCAGCTCACCACCGGACAGACAAGAGACCCAGTACTTC. The chain joins TRBV18 to TRBJ2-5, with a weak D call TRBD1 (6 bases). The CDR3 is made up of 14 amino acids. The germline gives CDR1 KGHSH, CDR2 LQKENI. Trimming stripped 0 bases from V and 2 bases from J, with 7 bases between.

The chain has TRBV15 and TRBJ2-6; tentatively, D is TRBD2 (6 bases). V was clipped by 4 bases and J by 1 base, with 17 bases between them. Germline V lookup: CDR1 LNHNV, CDR2 YYDKDF (reference sequence). This CDR3 contains 18 residues. CDR3 DNA: TGTGCCACCAGCACGGGGGAGACGCCACGATCTGGGGCCAACGTCCTGACTTTC. As protein: CATSTGETPRSGANVLTF. Together with reference TRBV15 and TRBJ2-6, the CDR3 gives the full variable domain: DAMVIQNPRYQVTQFGKPVTLSCSQTLNHNVMYWYQQKSSQAPKLLFHYYDKDFNNEADTPDNFQSRRPNTSFCFLDIRSPGLGDTAMYLCATSTGETPRSGANVLTFGAGSRLTVL.

The gene calls are TRBV6-4 and TRBJ1-1; D not resolved. This CDR3 comprises 16 residues. Deletions cut 5 bases from V and 5 bases from J, with 21 bases between. The germline V gene encodes CDR1 MRHNA and CDR2 SNTAGT. The CDR3 reads CASSSYLQPGSTEAFF. The CDR3 DNA reads as TGTGCCAGCAGTTCTTACCTACAGCCTGGCAGTACTGAAGCTTTCTTT.

In this sample, this clone turned up a few times. The chain uses TRBV2 and TRBJ1-1, with 8 positions matching TRBD1. Germline trimming cut 6 bases from V and 4 bases from J; bases unmatched to any gene: 10. CDR1 is SNHLY and CDR2 is FYNNEI in the germline V gene. The CDR3 extends over 15 amino acids. The CDR3 DNA reads TGTGCCAGCAGGAGCCTTCGGCAGGGGGCCACTGAAGCTTTCTTT. As protein: CASRSLRQGATEAFF.

The chain combines TRBV27 with TRBJ2-5; 8 bases are a match to TRBD2. Germline values: CDR1 MNHEY, CDR2 SMNVEV (reference sequence). Trimming removed 5 bases from V and 3 bases from J; junction bases left unmatched: 5. The CDR3 extends over 14 amino acids. DNA of the CDR3: TGTGCCAGCAGTATACGGGGGGGGAAAGAGACCCAGTACTTC. Protein sequence: CASSIRGGKETQYF.

This clone was detected a few times. V is TRBV5-1 and J is TRBJ2-7; D gene unclear. The germline V and J ends were trimmed by 2 bases and 3 bases, with 6 bases remaining between them. CDR3 size: 12 residues. Germline V gene sequence: CDR1 SGHRS, CDR2 YFSETQ. The CDR3 region is CASSFTGYEQYF. The CDR3 DNA sequence: TGCGCCAGCAGCTTCACCGGCTACGAGCAGTACTTC.

This clone was detected a few times. The chain couples TRBV30 to TRBJ2-5, with D possibly being TRBD2 (6 bases). Germline-derived CDR1 and CDR2 are GTSNPN and SVGIG (reference sequence). The CDR3 is 12 amino acids. The CDR3 coding sequence is TGTGCAGGGGACTCGCAACGGGGGACCCAGTACTTC. Translated, it gives CAGDSQRGTQYF. Using reference TRBV30 and TRBJ2-5 for the parts outside the CDR3, the full variable domain is SQTIHQWPATLVQPVGSPLSLECTVEGTSNPNLYWYRQAAGRGLQLLFYSVGIGQISSEVPQNLSASRPQDRQFILSSKKLLLSDSGFYLCAGDSQRGTQYFGPGTRLLVL.